This entry lists 5 T cell receptor beta chains sequenced from one sample in a study of lymphopenia after photon versus proton radiotherapy (dated by TCRdb to the late 2010s). The method behind the library was the immunoSEQ multiplex PCR assay. The immuneACCESS repertoire file appears here via TCRdb, limited to in-frame rearrangements. These files lack a portion of the clones; in checked studies, under half of the deficit traces to unresolved V genes, and the cause of the others is not known. Here the sample has some 20,000 clones; roughly four fifths occur a single time. Together, the top ten hold under 3.5% of the sample. Material: peripheral blood, obtained from a patient treated with photon-based radiotherapy. All receptors derive from a woman in her forties or fifties with pancreatic cancer.

The V call is TRBV7-3, the J call TRBJ2-3; a possible D gene is TRBD1 (5 bases). Germline V lookup: CDR1 SGHTA, CDR2 FQGTGA. The CDR3 sequence is 15 residues long. The V and J ends lost 1 base and 3 bases respectively, with 11 bases between them. The CDR3 sequence is CASSLKGIGTDTQYF. The CDR3, as DNA: TGTGCCAGCAGCTTAAAGGGGATTGGAACAGATACGCAGTATTTT.

This chain links TRBV6-5 with TRBJ2-7, with TRBD1 identical over 8 bases. This CDR3 has 14 amino acids. The germline V gene encodes CDR1 MNHEY and CDR2 SVGAGI. Losses at the gene ends were 5 bases for V and 3 bases for J; bases not matched to a gene: 6. The CDR3 reads CASSIGQGGYEQYF. CDR3 nucleotide sequence: TGTGCCAGCAGTATTGGACAGGGTGGCTACGAGCAGTACTTC.

The chain uses TRBV4-3 and TRBJ1-4; no firm D call. V gave up 1 base and J gave up 4 bases, with 7 bases separating them. The V gene's germline CDR1 is LGHNA and CDR2 YSLEER. CDR3 size: 14 residues. In DNA, the CDR3 is TGCGCCAGCAGCCAAGGGAGTAATAATGAAAAACTGTTTTTT. Protein product: CASSQGSNNEKLFF.

The rearrangement joins TRBV6-5 to TRBJ2-7; no reliable D call. Germline V gene sequence: CDR1 MNHEY, CDR2 SVGAGI. V lost 2 bases and J 7 bases, leaving 12 bases between the germline ends. This CDR3 has 13 residues. The CDR3 nucleotides read TGTGCCAGCAGTTACCTGGGTTCGGGTGAGCAGTACTTC. Encoded protein: CASSYLGSGEQYF.

The J gene is TRBJ2-3, the V gene TRBV10-3; TRBD2 matches 9 bases. The CDR3 totals 13 residues. The J segment lost 1 base and the V segment lost 7 bases, leaving 0 bases of the junction unmatched. Germline V CDR1 and CDR2: ENHRY, SYGVKD. The CDR3 bases are TGTGCCATCAAGCGGGAGGGCACAGATACGCAGTATTTT. It yields the protein CAIKREGTDTQYF.